This TCR beta chain was profiled in a study of blood T cell repertoires in COVID-19. Overall study: Sites across the United States, Italy and Spain contributed samples from acute and convalescent COVID-19.

Repertoires were generated with immunoSEQ multiplex PCR, while TCRdb's copy carries only in-frame clones and drops some. The sample includes fewer than 150,000 clones, approximately 85% of them seen just once. This CDR3 is 12 amino acids long. Germline V gene data show CDR1 as SGHVS and CDR2 as FNYEAQ. Trimming removed 5 bases at V and 3 bases at J, with 7 bases between. The source of this sequence is a human donor in a cohort sampled during active COVID-19. Sequencing input: peripheral blood. The chain links TRBV7-6 to TRBJ2-5, with a possible D match to TRBD1 (6 bases). The CDR3 sequence: CASSRTEETQYF. Written as DNA, the CDR3 is TGTGCCAGCAGCCGGACAGAAGAGACCCAGTACTTC. The variable domain in full, with the rest retrieved from reference TRBV7-6 and TRBJ2-5, is GAGVSQSPRYKVTKRGQDVALRCDPISGHVSLYWYRQALGQGPEFLTYFNYEAQQDKSGLPNDRFSAERPEGSISTLTIQRTEQRDSAMYRCASSRTEETQYFGPGTRLLVL.